This TCR beta chain appears in the sequencing data of a study of shared clonotypes between healthy human individuals. Study-wide findings and caveats: Rarefaction revealed incomplete sorted-subset sequencing despite large depth.

Trimming cost V 2 bases and J 2 bases, with 10 bases left between them. The CDR3 is made up of 14 amino acids. CDR1 and CDR2 from the germline V gene are LNHDA and SQIVND (reference sequence). Investigators divided CD4+ cells into CD45RA+ naive and CD45RA-negative memory subsets. In the case of this clone: Antigen specificity is unknown.

Using immunoSEQ multiplex PCR, the repertoire was profiled, and TCRdb retains in-frame clones only, with some absent. The sample consists of roughly 1.4 million clones, roughly 98.5% of them appearing once. V is TRBV19 and J is TRBJ2-7; no firm D call. The sequencing sample was made of naive CD4+ T cells sorted from blood. As to subset: CD45RA+ positively selected. This TCR was recovered from a young man in good health. The CDR3 here is CASSIRDGTYEQYF. CDR3 nucleotide sequence: TGTGCCAGTAGTATAAGAGACGGTACCTACGAGCAGTACTTC.